This TCR beta chain was obtained from a study of Ad26.COV2.S vaccination and SARS-CoV-2 variants. Notes on the study in general: Total T cell responses may have been underestimated by the TCR breadth and depth analyses.

Clones were sequenced by immunoSEQ multiplex PCR, and TCRdb holds only the in-frame ones, with some missing. The data hold hundreds of thousands of clones, with more than 70% observed a single time. Treatment reported: 15 to 20 received Ad26.COV2.S at low or high dose, single or two shots; five or six received placebo; per-sample allocation not given. The samples date from day 63 after the first vaccine or placebo injection. At a Boston site, the person donating was an adult of 18-55 years. The vaccine delivered Wuhan-strain SARS-CoV-2 spike through an Ad26 vector. Unmatched junction bases numbered 4, after V lost 3 bases and J lost 6 bases. Germline V gene lookup returns CDR1 SGHTA and CDR2 FQGNSA. The CDR3 is 14 amino acids. A remark on this clone: Its antigen is unknown.

The rearrangement links TRBV7-2 to TRBJ2-3, with 9 bases identical to TRBD1. The input for sequencing was peripheral blood, taken in a trial of Ad26.COV2.S vaccine versus placebo. The TCR comes from a person aged 18-60 years who received the Ad26.COV2.S COVID-19 vaccine or a placebo. CDR3 protein: CASSFRTGEDTQYF. CDR3 DNA sequence: TGTGCCAGCAGCTTCAGGACAGGGGAGGATACGCAGTATTTT.